This TCR beta chain was sequenced during a study of T-cell reconstitution after alpha-beta-depleted transplantation in children listed by TCRdb under 2016. For the wider study: The study quantitatively tracked T-cell immune reconstitution after TCRalphabeta/CD19-depleted allogeneic hematopoietic cell transplantation in children using TCR repertoire profiling.

Via the germline V gene, CDR1 is SGHRS and CDR2 YFSETQ. The CDR3 holds 15 amino acids from the cysteine to the phenylalanine. CDR3 DNA only is kept here, 45 bases in frame from base 1. V gives up 3 bases and J gives up 0 bases, and the segment between their germline ends measures 12 bases. This clonotype was recorded a few times. Its antigen has not been determined. No quality values exist for individual bases; no much larger clone is one base distant. Library creation used PCR. The instrument was an Illumina HiSeq 2500. TCR library preparation used molecular barcoding, with unique molecular identifiers applied to normalize quantification of the TCRbeta repertoire. TCRdb redid the processing of the public reads, applying fastp at Q25 and MiXCR, and retained in-frame beta chains. Identical CDR3 protein sequences are pooled into one entry, listed with their most common genes and DNA. The sample table shows approximately 210,000 distinct CDR3 sequences, and approximately 14% are seen once. The leading ten clones occupy approximately 13% of the sample.

This sequence uses TRBV5-1 and TRBJ1-1; the D gene remains uncertain. The TCR originated in a human donor who donated a stem cell graft to a child with acute lymphoblastic leukemia. The input for sequencing was PBMCs from the stem cell graft donor, taken from the stem cell graft. The CDR3 has the sequence CASSSGLLLNTEAFF. The base sequence is TGCGCCAGCAGCTCCGGCTTGCTACTGAACACTGAAGCTTTCTTT. Beyond the CDR3, the reference TRBV5-1 and TRBJ1-1 genes provide the residues; the full variable domain reads: KAGVTQTPRYLIKTRGQQVTLSCSPISGHRSVSWYQQTPGQGLQFLFEYFSETQRNKGNFPGRFSGRQFSNSRSEMNVSTLELGDSALYLCASSSGLLLNTEAFFGQGTRLTVV.